The rows below give T cell receptor beta chains drawn from one sample of a study of T cells after posttransplantation cyclophosphamide. Clones were read by immunoSEQ multiplex PCR, and TCRdb kept only the in-frame ones, dropping some. The table lists tens of thousands of clones, with no singletons. The sample taken for sequencing was PBMCs. Receptor source: a man aged 25-45 years in good health and a related stem cell transplant donor. Both conserved end residues are part of each CDR3.

V gene	J gene	CDR3 protein
TRBV14	TRBJ1-2	CASSQAGRDYGYTF
TRBV5-1	TRBJ2-2	CASSSSLGAGNTGELFF
TRBV6-5	TRBJ2-1	CASSYSTGGEQFF
TRBV28	TRBJ1-2	CASSLQGFVYGYTF
TRBV7-9	TRBJ2-1	CASSLGFGRGHDEQFF
TRBV27	TRBJ1-1	CASRRQGMATEAFF
TRBV7-3	TRBJ2-3	CASSSFSGGFTDTQYF
TRBV6-2/TRBV6-3	TRBJ2-2	CASSYRTSGGTGELFF
TRBV15	TRBJ2-7	CATSRDLGVSYEQYF
TRBV28	TRBJ2-7	CASSLQGGVTYEQYF
TRBV5-1	TRBJ2-1	CASSLGTYNEQFF
TRBV6-5	TRBJ2-2	CASSYEVRGDTGELFF
TRBV28	TRBJ2-3	CASSTTQGQASTDTQYF
TRBV12-3/TRBV12-4	TRBJ1-5	CASSLGVTGLLYSNQPQHF
TRBV6-2/TRBV6-3	TRBJ1-1	CASSYQTGTGTGNEAFF
TRBV6-2/TRBV6-3	TRBJ1-4	CASSYSSQGASEKLFF